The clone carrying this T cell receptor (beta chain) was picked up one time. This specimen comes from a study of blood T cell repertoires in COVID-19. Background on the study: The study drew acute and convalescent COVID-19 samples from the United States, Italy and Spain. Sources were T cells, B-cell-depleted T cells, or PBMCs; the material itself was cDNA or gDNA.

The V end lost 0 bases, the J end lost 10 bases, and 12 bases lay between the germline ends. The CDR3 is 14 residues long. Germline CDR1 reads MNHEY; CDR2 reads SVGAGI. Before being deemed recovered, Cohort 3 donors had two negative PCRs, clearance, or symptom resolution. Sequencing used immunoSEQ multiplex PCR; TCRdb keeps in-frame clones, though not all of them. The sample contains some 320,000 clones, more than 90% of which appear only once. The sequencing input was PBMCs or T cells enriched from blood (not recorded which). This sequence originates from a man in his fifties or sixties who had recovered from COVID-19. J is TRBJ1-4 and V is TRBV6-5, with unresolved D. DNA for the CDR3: TGTGCCAGCAGTTACTCCGGGGAATTCGGAAAACTGTTTTTT. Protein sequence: CASSYSGEFGKLFF.